The 21 T cell receptor beta chains reported below all come from one sample, sequenced in a study of T-cell reconstitution after alpha-beta-depleted transplantation in children listed by TCRdb under 2016. The library was generated by PCR. The sequencer listed for this sample is Illumina HiSeq 2500. TCR library preparation used molecular barcoding, with unique molecular identifiers applied to normalize quantification of the TCRbeta repertoire. TCRdb ran its own pipeline on the public reads, namely fastp trimming at Q25 and MiXCR clone calling, and kept in-frame beta chains. Identical CDR3 protein sequences are pooled into one entry, listed with their most common genes and DNA. The sample records 500,000 or so distinct CDR3 sequences, approximately 32% of which are singletons. The top ten constitute around 2.4% of the sample. The specimen was PBMCs from the stem cell graft donor, collected from the stem cell graft. These receptors all stem from a human donor who donated a stem cell graft to a child with aplastic anemia.

The chain links TRBV6-2 or TRBV6-3 to TRBJ2-5; D is perhaps TRBD2 (6 bases). The ends were cut back, 4 bases at V and 0 bases at J, with 6 bases in the middle. This CDR3 is built from 13 residues. Germline values: CDR1 MNHEY, CDR2 SVGEGT. The CDR3 coding sequence is TGTGCCAGCAGTTGGGGGGACCAAGAGACCCAGTACTTC. Encoded protein: CASSWGDQETQYF.

The table lists this clonotype with a few counts. The J gene is TRBJ2-1, the V gene TRBV7-9; a possible D gene is TRBD2 (5 bases). V was shortened by 2 bases and J by 4 bases, with 12 bases between the two germline ends. Germline V gives CDR1 SEHNR, CDR2 FQNEAQ (reference sequence). The CDR3 consists of 15 residues. In DNA, the CDR3 is TGTGCCAGCAGCTTAATCCCCCGGGAATACAATGAGCAGTTCTTC. It codes for CASSLIPREYNEQFF.

The V gene is TRBV24-1, the J gene TRBJ2-3; TRBD1 matches 8 bases. The CDR3 has 17 residues. Germline assignment: CDR1 KGHDR and CDR2 SFDVKD. After removal of 3 bases from V and 0 bases from J, the junction contained 7 bases not matched to a gene. The CDR3 spells CATSDRTGGHSTDTQYF. The CDR3 bases are TGTGCCACCAGTGATCGAACAGGGGGGCATAGCACAGATACGCAGTATTTT.

The rearrangement uses TRBV18 and TRBJ2-2, with D unresolved. The ends were cut back, 6 bases at V and 1 base at J, with 9 bases in the middle. The CDR3 runs to 14 residues. Germline V CDR1 and CDR2: KGHSH, LQKENI. In nucleotides, the CDR3 is TGTGCCAGCTCTCGACAAGTGAACACCGGGGAGCTGTTTTTT. Residues: CASSRQVNTGELFF.

V gene TRBV29-1 combines with J gene TRBJ1-2, with D hard to call. Germline V gene sequence: CDR1 SQVTM, CDR2 ANQGSEA. The V end was cut by 3 bases, the J end by 4 bases, with 9 bases between. This CDR3 has 12 amino acids. Here the CDR3 DNA reads TGCAGCGTTGACAGTCGGAGCTATGGCTACACCTTC. Protein sequence: CSVDSRSYGYTF.

The chain has TRBV29-1 and TRBJ2-7; 9 bases align to TRBD1. CDR3 size: 12 residues. V lost 8 bases and J lost 3; bases outside the gene matches: 5. CDR1 and CDR2 from the germline V gene are SQVTM and ANQGSEA. The CDR3 region has the DNA TGCAGCACAAGGACAGGGGACTACGAGCAGTACTTC. It specifies CSTRTGDYEQYF.

This sequence joins TRBV3-1 and TRBJ1-1, with 7 bases lining up with TRBD1. Losses at the gene ends were 0 bases for V and 4 bases for J; bases not matched to a gene: 8. Germline V gene sequence: CDR1 LGHDT, CDR2 YNNKEL (reference sequence). The CDR3 extends over 16 amino acids. CDR3 protein: CASSQDWGQWATEAFF. The CDR3 DNA reads as TGTGCCAGCAGCCAAGATTGGGGACAGTGGGCCACTGAAGCTTTCTTT.

The DNA for the CDR3 is TGCGCCAGCAGCCCCCGGACAGGGGGCATGGATGAGCAGTTCTTC. It yields the protein CASSPRTGGMDEQFF. This chain connects TRBV5-1 to TRBJ2-1; 11 bases align to TRBD1. This CDR3 is built from 15 residues. V was clipped by 4 bases and J by 8 bases; unmatched bases: 8. CDR1 SGHRS and CDR2 YFSETQ come from the germline V gene.

The CDR3 is CASSYSRAGSSYEQYF. CDR3 bases: TGTGCCAGCAGTTACTCGCGGGCGGGGAGCTCCTACGAGCAGTACTTC. This chain connects TRBV6-5 to TRBJ2-7; tentative D call: TRBD2 (6 bases). The CDR3 extends over 16 amino acids. Trimming took off 0 bases at V and 0 bases at J, with 12 bases between the two ends. In germline, CDR1 is MNHEY, CDR2 SVGAGI.

V gene TRBV4-1 combines with J gene TRBJ1-3, with a weak D call TRBD1 (6 bases). The CDR3 extends over 17 amino acids. Per the germline V gene, CDR1 is MGHRA and CDR2 is YSYEKL. V was clipped by 2 bases and J by 4 bases, with 18 bases between them. This CDR3 is CASSQPLDRLPGNTIYF. The DNA for the CDR3 is TGCGCCAGCAGCCAACCTCTCGACAGGCTCCCAGGAAACACCATATATTTT.

V is TRBV3-1 and J is TRBJ2-7, with TRBD2 identical over 10 bases. V lost 0 bases and J lost 2; bases outside the gene matches: 1. CDR3 length: 15 residues. Looked up from germline, CDR1 is LGHDT and CDR2 is YNNKEL (reference sequence). Here the CDR3 reads CASSQETSGTYEQYF. In DNA form, the CDR3 reads TGTGCCAGCAGCCAAGAAACTAGCGGGACCTACGAGCAGTACTTC.

This clonotype was counted between two and nine times. This CDR3 is CASSPVTGTGLAHEQFF. CDR3 nucleotides: TGCGCCAGCAGCCCAGTTACCGGGACAGGCTTAGCTCATGAGCAGTTCTTC. The chain recombines TRBV4-3 with TRBJ2-1; 8 bases line up with TRBD1. There are 17 residues in the CDR3. V shed 4 bases and J 8 bases; nucleotides not matched to a gene: 16. The germline V gene has CDR1 LGHNA and CDR2 YSLEER.

V gene TRBV20-1 combines with J gene TRBJ2-4, with no clear D. This CDR3 contains 16 residues. The germline gives CDR1 DFQATT, CDR2 SNEGSKA (reference sequence). V shed 3 bases and J shed 1 base, with 16 bases lying between them. Written as DNA, the CDR3 is TGCAGTGCTAGGACCAGAGGTGTGCGTGCCAAAAACATTCAGTACTTC. Amino acid sequence: CSARTRGVRAKNIQYF.

The chain has TRBV6-2 or TRBV6-3 and TRBJ2-5; TRBD1 is a possible D gene (6 bases). The CDR3 extends over 20 amino acids. CDR1 is MNHEY, CDR2 SVGEGT, per germline. V gave up 6 bases and J gave up 4 bases, with 33 bases separating them. For the CDR3, the DNA is TGTGCCAGCAGCGCCGACCCTCAGGGGAACTACAGGGATGTTTCAGAGACCCAGTACTTC. It translates to CASSADPQGNYRDVSETQYF.

The J gene is TRBJ1-4, the V gene TRBV18; 7 nucleotides align to TRBD1. The germline CDR1 and CDR2 sequences are KGHSH and LQKENI. The CDR3 is 15 residues long. Trimming at V came to 3 bases and at J to 5 bases, leaving 6 bases not matched to a gene. The CDR3 sequence: CASSPGTAPNEKLFF. CDR3 sequence (DNA): TGTGCCAGCTCACCCGGGACAGCCCCAAATGAAAAACTGTTTTTT.

The rearrangement joins TRBV20-1 to TRBJ2-7; 7 positions match TRBD1. Per germline, CDR1 DFQATT and CDR2 SNEGSKA (reference sequence). There are 13 residues in the CDR3. After removal of 3 bases from V and 4 bases from J, the junction contained 6 bases not matched to a gene. Here the CDR3 DNA reads TGCAGTGCTAGGTCTTCACAGGGGTACGAGCAGTACTTC. It encodes CSARSSQGYEQYF.

The chain carries TRBV5-6 and TRBJ1-2; a possible D gene is TRBD1 (5 bases). CDR3 size: 13 residues. Trimming left V 0 bases short and J 8 bases short, with 11 bases between. CDR1 and CDR2 from the germline V gene are SGHDT and YYEEEE. CDR3 DNA: TGTGCCAGCAGCTTGGCCCTTTGGGGCGGCTACACCTTC. Translated: CASSLALWGGYTF.

This clonotype was recorded a few times. The rearrangement links TRBV7-3 to TRBJ2-3; D gene unclear. The CDR3 contains 14 residues. V dropped 1 base and J dropped 4 bases, with 9 bases sitting between them. Germline V CDR1 and CDR2: SGHTA, FQGTGA. The CDR3 nucleotides are TGTGCCAGCAGCTTAATGGGGTCATCAGATACGCAGTATTTT. Its protein is CASSLMGSSDTQYF. Combining the CDR3 with reference TRBV7-3 and TRBJ2-3 gives the whole variable domain GAGVSQTPSNKVTEKGKYVELRCDPISGHTALYWYRQSLGQGPEFLIYFQGTGAADDSGLPNDRFFAVRPEGSVSTLKIQRTERGDSAVYLCASSLMGSSDTQYFGPGTRLTVL.

The chain joins TRBV11-2 to TRBJ2-5, with TRBD1 matching over 11 bases. V gave up 1 base and J gave up 5 bases; unmatched junction bases: 6. The germline V gene encodes CDR1 SGHAT and CDR2 FQNNGV. This CDR3 has 16 amino acids. The CDR3 reads CASSLGRDRGEETQYF. The CDR3 DNA is TGTGCCAGCAGCTTAGGGAGGGACAGGGGGGAGGAGACCCAGTACTTC.

CDR3 nucleotide sequence: TGTGCCATCAGTGCCGCTGATAGCAATCAGCCCCAGCATTTT. Translation: CAISAADSNQPQHF. This chain connects TRBV10-3 to TRBJ1-5; D gene unclear. Deletions cut 4 bases from V and 0 bases from J, with 7 bases between. Germline lookup yields CDR1 ENHRY and CDR2 SYGVKD. The CDR3 has 14 amino acids.

In DNA form, the CDR3 reads TGTGCCAGCAGTTTGTCGGGACAGGGATCCTACAATGAGCAGTTCTTC. It codes for CASSLSGQGSYNEQFF. The gene calls are TRBV12-3 or TRBV12-4 and TRBJ2-1; the match to TRBD1 covers 9 bases. V was clipped by 3 bases and J by 1 base; unmatched bases: 4. The CDR3 consists of 16 residues.